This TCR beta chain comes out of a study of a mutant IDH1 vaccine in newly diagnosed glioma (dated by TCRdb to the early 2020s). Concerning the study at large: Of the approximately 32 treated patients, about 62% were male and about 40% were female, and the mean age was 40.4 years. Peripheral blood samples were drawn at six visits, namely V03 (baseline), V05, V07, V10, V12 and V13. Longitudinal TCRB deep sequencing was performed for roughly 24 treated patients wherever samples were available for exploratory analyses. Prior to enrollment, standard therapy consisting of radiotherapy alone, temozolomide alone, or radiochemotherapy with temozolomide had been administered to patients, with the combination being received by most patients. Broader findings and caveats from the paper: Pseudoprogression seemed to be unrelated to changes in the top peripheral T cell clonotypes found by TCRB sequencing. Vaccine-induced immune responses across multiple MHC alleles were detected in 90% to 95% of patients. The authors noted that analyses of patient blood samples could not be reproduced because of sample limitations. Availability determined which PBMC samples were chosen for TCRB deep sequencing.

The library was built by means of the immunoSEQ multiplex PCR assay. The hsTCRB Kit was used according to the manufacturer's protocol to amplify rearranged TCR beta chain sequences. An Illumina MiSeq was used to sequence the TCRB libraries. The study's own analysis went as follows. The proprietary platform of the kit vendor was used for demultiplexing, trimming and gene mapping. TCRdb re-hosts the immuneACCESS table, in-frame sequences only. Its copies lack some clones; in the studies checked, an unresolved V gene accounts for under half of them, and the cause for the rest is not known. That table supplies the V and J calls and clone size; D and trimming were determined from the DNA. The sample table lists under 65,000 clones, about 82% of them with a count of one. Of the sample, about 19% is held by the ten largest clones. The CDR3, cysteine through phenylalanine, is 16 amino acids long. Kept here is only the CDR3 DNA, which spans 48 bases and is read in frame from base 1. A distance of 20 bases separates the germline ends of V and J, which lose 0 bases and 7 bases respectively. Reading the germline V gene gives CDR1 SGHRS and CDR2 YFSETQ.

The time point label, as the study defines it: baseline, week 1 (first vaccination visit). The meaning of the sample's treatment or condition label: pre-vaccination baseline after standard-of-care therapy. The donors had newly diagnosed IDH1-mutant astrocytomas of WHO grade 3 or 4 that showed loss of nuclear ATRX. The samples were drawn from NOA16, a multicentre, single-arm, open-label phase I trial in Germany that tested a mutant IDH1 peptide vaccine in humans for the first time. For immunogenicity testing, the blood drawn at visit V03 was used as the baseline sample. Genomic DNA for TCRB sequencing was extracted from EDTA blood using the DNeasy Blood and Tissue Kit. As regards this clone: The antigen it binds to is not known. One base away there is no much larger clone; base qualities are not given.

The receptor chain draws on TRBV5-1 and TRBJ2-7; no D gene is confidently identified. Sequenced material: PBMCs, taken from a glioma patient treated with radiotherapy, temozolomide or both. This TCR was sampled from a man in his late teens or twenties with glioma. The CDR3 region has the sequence CASSLVRASLLEEQYF. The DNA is TGCGCCAGCAGCTTGGTCCGAGCCTCCCTCCTAGAGGAGCAGTACTTC.